This TCR beta chain was identified in a study of blood T cell repertoires in COVID-19. The CDR3 totals 14 residues. CDR1 and CDR2 (germline): SGHAT, FQNNGV. Trimming at V came to 4 bases and at J to 7 bases, leaving 6 bases not matched to a gene. In the authors' workflow: From reference gene primer amplification, estimates of nucleated cell counts were derived. Clones were sequenced by immunoSEQ multiplex PCR, and TCRdb holds only the in-frame ones, with some missing. V and J calls and clone size are those listed in that table; D and trimming were worked out from the DNA. The table shows roughly 140,000 clones, with over 75% occurring only once.

The sequence derives from a woman in her 50s with acute or convalescent COVID-19. The J gene is TRBJ2-2, the V gene TRBV11-2; 7 nucleotides line up with TRBD1. Sequenced input: peripheral blood. The CDR3 protein is CASSWGQFIGELFF. The CDR3 DNA sequence: TGTGCCAGCAGCTGGGGACAGTTCATCGGGGAGCTGTTTTTT.